The source of this TCR beta chain is a study of CD8 T cells in acute hepatitis C reinfection (dated by TCRdb to the early 2020s). Some background on the complete study: The study profiled the TCRbeta repertoire of CD8+ T cells specific for the HCV NS3-1073 epitope during acute infection and after viral clearance. Several spontaneous resolvers contributed paired acute and follow-up samples. General study outcomes and caveats: Diversity in the NS3-1073 specific repertoires was high, and no significant differences in diversity emerged among acute resolver, follow-up resolver and acute chronic samples. Because bulk sequencing covered only the TCRbeta chain, the alphabeta pairing of public clonotypes could not be determined. Some 13 public clonotypes were found regardless of outcome; one public clonotype used V04-02/J02-02. CDR3 sequences shared with other epitopes were rare, and differing sequencing approaches may have limited exact matching. Preferential use of the TRBV04 and TRBV06 gene families was observed in all groups, and this preferential usage was not explained by overrepresentation in the naive pool. Follow-up repertoires were not available for chronically infected subjects, because NS3-1073 specific cells were too rare to be sorted.

Genomic DNA was extracted from FACS-sorted cells, and TCRbeta chain sequencing was performed through the commercial immunoSEQ service. On the authors' methods: ImmunoSEQ Analyzer software v3.0 and R v3.5.1 were used to analyze the repertoire data. Only productive rearrangements were analyzed, as sequences containing stop codons or out-of-frame rearrangements were removed. Simpson diversity, Shannon entropy, CDR3 length and nucleotide addition metrics were obtained from the sequencing provider. Clonotypes were grouped by frequency as dominant, sub-dominant, low or lowest abundance, and most analyses excluded clonotypes below 0.1%. Any CDR3 amino acid clonotype present in at least two subjects at a cumulative frequency of at least 0.5% was labeled public. In its TCRdb copy, this immuneACCESS table keeps in-frame sequences only and misses some clones. Where compared with another copy, unresolved V genes explain less than half of these, and the others have no known cause. The V and J calls and clone size come from that table; D and trimming were worked out from the DNA. This sample is represented by fewer than 40,000 clones; approximately 83% of them were singletons. Clones ranked in the top ten supply roughly 11% of the sample.

With respect to this clone: This clone's antigen is unknown. No base-level quality is on record; no much larger clone is a single base apart.

What this sample's time point label stands for: naive CD8 control sorted from an acute-time-point sample. Enrolled in the Montreal Hepatitis C Cohort (HEPCO) in Canada, the donors were people who inject drugs, and these donors were followed every 3 months. A positive HCV RNA or antibody test that followed a negative test within the previous 24 weeks was the definition used for acute primary HCV infection. Antibodies against CD3, CD8 and CD45RO were used for surface staining, and dead cells were excluded with an aqua fixable dye. The cohort included 8 spontaneous resolvers, defined as subjects with HCV RNA clearance within 24 weeks. Once thawed from cryostorage, peripheral blood mononuclear cells underwent negative selection via the MACS CD8+ T cell Isolation Kit to obtain CD8+ T cells. Cells were sorted on a BD FACSAria II cell sorter. V is pared back by 0 bases and J by 16 bases, with 14 bases lying between the germline termini. Including cysteine and phenylalanine, the CDR3 has 12 amino acids. The CDR3 DNA has 36 bases and is translated from base 1. The germline V gene (reference sequence) provides CDR1 SGHKS and CDR2 YYEKEE.

The sequenced material came from naive CD8+ T cells from PBMCs. Per the publication, the cell subset or site label means: sorted total naive CD45RO-negative CD8+ T cells. The sequence is built from TRBV5-5 and TRBJ2-1; possibly the D gene is TRBD2, per 6 matching bases. This clonotype was obtained from a young woman who spontaneously cleared hepatitis C infection. Here is the DNA: TGTGCCAGCAGCTTGGACACGGGAGTGTTTTTCTTC. Its protein reads: CASSLDTGVFFF.